Shown below are 22 T cell receptor beta chains from a single sample sequenced in a study of cytomegalovirus exposure and HLA in healthy donors. Amplification used 60 Vbeta primers and 13 Jbeta primers. Sequencing was performed with immunoSEQ multiplex PCR; in TCRdb, only in-frame clones are kept and a portion is missing. Among 65,000 to 95,000 clones listed, around 75% were seen once. The sequenced material came from PBMCs. Every receptor here comes from a man in his 70s in good health and CMV-seronegative.

In this sample, this clone turned up a few times. This rearrangement joins TRBV28 to TRBJ1-5; 8 positions match TRBD1. CDR3 length equals 16 residues. CDR1 is MDHEN, CDR2 SYDVKM, per germline. Germline trimming cut 6 bases from V and 0 bases from J; bases unmatched to any gene: 7. The CDR3 DNA follows: TGTGCCAGCAGCTTCCCGGACAGGGCTAGCAATCAGCCCCAGCATTTT. Translation gives CASSFPDRASNQPQHF.

This clone occurred a few times. This rearrangement joins TRBV7-2 to TRBJ1-6; 7 nucleotides line up with TRBD1. The V gene's germline CDR1 is SGHTA and CDR2 FQGNSA. The CDR3 contains 15 residues. Unmatched junction bases numbered 9, after V lost 3 bases and J lost 10 bases. The DNA for the CDR3 is TGTGCCAGCAGCTTTCTGACAGGGATCGGCTCACCCCTCCACTTT. Translation: CASSFLTGIGSPLHF.

The V and J genes are TRBV7-8 and TRBJ1-5; 9 nucleotides line up with TRBD1. The CDR3 is made up of 16 amino acids. The germline V gene encodes CDR1 SGHVS and CDR2 FQNEAQ. V lost 4 bases and J lost 9; bases outside the gene matches: 13. CDR3 sequence reads: CASSSETGGELGPQHF. The CDR3, as DNA: TGTGCCAGCAGCTCAGAGACAGGGGGGGAGTTGGGGCCCCAGCATTTT.

The genes are TRBV29-1 and TRBJ2-5; TRBD1 aligns across 7 bases. Unmatched junction bases numbered 9, after V lost 4 bases and J lost 7 bases. This CDR3 region has 13 residues. The germline V gene has CDR1 SQVTM and CDR2 ANQGSEA. The DNA of the CDR3 is TGCAGCGTTGCAGGGGACAGAAAAGGGACCCAGTACTTC. Amino acids: CSVAGDRKGTQYF.

The table lists this clone with a few counts. The rearrangement joins TRBV5-5 to TRBJ1-2, with D unresolved. The CDR3 has 15 residues. Germline V CDR1 and CDR2: SGHKS, YYEKEE (reference sequence). V shed 0 bases and J shed 2 bases, with 11 bases lying between them. The CDR3 loop is CASSLVADINYGYTF. For the CDR3, the DNA is TGTGCCAGCAGCTTGGTTGCAGACATAAACTATGGCTACACCTTC.

This clone came up a few times. The chain employs TRBV7-9 and TRBJ1-4; 7 bases agree with TRBD1. The J call may be mistaken, given a closer DNA end match to TRBJ2-2. CDR1 is SEHNR, CDR2 FQNEAQ, per germline (reference sequence). The CDR3 is made up of 15 amino acids. The CDR3 protein is CASSPRTGSRGELFF. Here the CDR3 DNA reads TGTGCCAGCAGCCCGCGGACAGGCTCGAGGGGGGAGCTGTTTTTT.

The V gene is TRBV7-9, the J gene TRBJ2-2; D remains ambiguous. Germline V gives CDR1 SEHNR, CDR2 FQNEAQ (reference sequence). The CDR3 contains 13 residues. Between the trimmed V and J ends, which lost 3 bases and 6 bases, there was a span of 8 bases. CDR3 in DNA: TGTGCCAGCAGCTTCGAGTTGGCCGGGGAGCTGTTTTTT. This gives the protein CASSFELAGELFF.

This clone was detected once. The rearrangement links TRBV29-1 to TRBJ1-1; 8 bases fit TRBD1. The length of the CDR3 is 12 residues. Germline V lookup: CDR1 SQVTM, CDR2 ANQGSEA. V shed 7 bases, J shed 2 bases, and the junction held 3 bases outside the gene matches. CDR3 sequence (DNA): TGCAGCGGACAGGGGCTCAACACTGAAGCTTTCTTT. It codes for CSGQGLNTEAFF.

The chain uses TRBV5-8 and TRBJ1-6, with D maybe TRBD1 (5 bases). V dropped 2 bases and J dropped 6 bases, with 18 bases sitting between them. The CDR3 sequence is 17 residues long. Germline V lookup: CDR1 SGHTS, CDR2 YDEGEE. The CDR3 protein is CASSLLRGGVFNSPLHF. The CDR3 DNA reads as TGTGCCAGCAGCTTACTACGGGGGGGGGTCTTTAATTCACCCCTCCACTTT.

In its sample, this clone was seen a few times. The rearrangement uses TRBV4-3 and TRBJ2-7; maybe TRBD2 (6 bases). Trimming cost V 1 base and J 3 bases, with 10 bases left between them. Germline CDR1 is LGHNA and CDR2 is YSLEER. CDR3 length equals 14 residues. CDR3 sequence (DNA): TGCGCCAGCAGCCAAGCAGCCGGGGGCTACGAGCAGTACTTC. The encoded protein is CASSQAAGGYEQYF.

A single count supports this clone. The CDR3 coding sequence is TGTGCCAGCAGTTTGATCTCCATGAGCTCCTACGAGCAGTACTTC. Translation gives CASSLISMSSYEQYF. V usage is TRBV28 and J usage is TRBJ2-7; D is uncertain. The CDR3 runs 15 residues. Germline CDR1 MDHEN, CDR2 SYDVKM. V lost 3 bases and J lost 0, with 12 bases in between.

This clone was counted a few times. The chain recombines TRBV5-1 with TRBJ2-7; no firm D call. CDR1 and CDR2 from the germline V gene are SGHRS and YFSETQ. V lost 1 base to trimming and J lost 4 bases, with 9 bases between them. The CDR3 spans 13 residues. The CDR3 protein is CASSLNLFYEQYF. CDR3 DNA: TGCGCCAGCAGCTTGAATTTATTTTACGAGCAGTACTTC.

This clone has a single count. The CDR3 DNA reads as TGTGCCTGGAATCTAGTTGGGTCACCCCTCCACTTT. Its protein is CAWNLVGSPLHF. This sequence joins TRBV30 and TRBJ1-6; D gene unclear. Germline values: CDR1 GTSNPN, CDR2 SVGIG (reference sequence). The CDR3 consists of 12 residues. The V gene lost 4 bases and the J gene lost 10 bases, with 11 bases spanning the gap.

This clone showed up just once. The rearrangement uses TRBV6-6 and TRBJ2-7, with 7 bases lining up with TRBD1. V shed 5 bases and J 3 bases; nucleotides not matched to a gene: 7. Germline loops: CDR1 MNHNY, CDR2 SVGAGI (reference sequence). The CDR3 has 14 amino acids. This CDR3 reads CASSRDSFDYEQYF. DNA for the CDR3: TGTGCCAGCAGTCGGGACAGTTTTGACTACGAGCAGTACTTC.

V gene TRBV5-1 combines with J gene TRBJ2-2; 11 bases align to TRBD2. The CDR3 is made up of 17 amino acids. The germline V gene encodes CDR1 SGHRS and CDR2 YFSETQ. V shed 1 base and J 2 bases; nucleotides not matched to a gene: 4. CDR3 bases: TGCGCCAGCAGCTTGCCTAGCGGGGGGATCAACACCGGGGAGCTGTTTTTT. It encodes CASSLPSGGINTGELFF.

The rearrangement uses TRBV27 and TRBJ2-7; D remains unclear. The V and J ends lost 4 bases and 6 bases respectively, with 13 bases between them. CDR1 MNHEY and CDR2 SMNVEV come from the germline V gene (reference sequence). The CDR3 is made up of 13 amino acids. CDR3 DNA sequence: TGTGCCAGCAGTTCCCGCACGGGTAGCGAGCAGTACTTC. Amino acid sequence: CASSSRTGSEQYF.

In its sample, this clone was seen a few times. The chain employs TRBV5-4 and TRBJ1-6; the match to TRBD1 covers 8 bases. The CDR3 is 16 residues long. Per germline, CDR1 SGHNT and CDR2 YYREEE (reference sequence). V gave up 4 bases and J gave up 3 bases; unmatched junction bases: 6. The CDR3 coding sequence is TGTGCCAGCAGCACTAGGACAGGGAACTATAATTCACCCCTCCACTTT. Encoded protein: CASSTRTGNYNSPLHF.

V usage is TRBV21-1 and J usage is TRBJ1-1; the table names TRBD1, a call not compared with the DNA. TRBV21-1 corresponds to a pseudogene. This CDR3 spans 10 amino acids. CDR3 DNA sequence: TGTGCTGGGGGCAGGGGTAAAGCTTTCTTT. This encodes CAGGRGKAFF.

V and J are TRBV30 and TRBJ1-2, with a tentative D call TRBD1 (6 bases). With 0 bases removed from V and 4 bases from J, the gap between germline ends came to 12 bases. CDR1 is GTSNPN, CDR2 SVGIG, per germline (reference sequence). This CDR3 has 14 residues. Written as DNA, the CDR3 is TGTGCCTGGAGTGTACGCTGGGGGCGCTATGGCTACACCTTC. It is translated as CAWSVRWGRYGYTF.

V and J are TRBV6-6 and TRBJ2-5, with D tentatively TRBD1 (5 bases). The CDR3 length is 16 residues. The germline gives CDR1 MNHNY, CDR2 SVGAGI (reference sequence). The ends were cut back, 4 bases at V and 4 bases at J, with 19 bases in the middle. The CDR3 protein is CASSLVPGAHRETQYF. In DNA, the CDR3 is TGTGCCAGCAGTTTAGTCCCTGGGGCTCATCGAGAGACCCAGTACTTC.

V is TRBV6-5 and J is TRBJ2-3; 7 bases map to TRBD2. The CDR3 is made up of 15 amino acids. In germline, CDR1 is MNHEY, CDR2 SVGAGI. V shed 7 bases and J 3 bases; nucleotides not matched to a gene: 10. This chain's CDR3 is CASTYRGGGTDTQYF. CDR3 coding DNA: TGTGCCAGCACCTACCGTGGGGGGGGGACAGATACGCAGTATTTT.

V gene TRBV18 combines with J gene TRBJ1-4; 8 bases match TRBD1. Germline assignment: CDR1 KGHSH and CDR2 LQKENI. The CDR3 runs 15 residues. Trimming at V came to 3 bases and at J to 2 bases, leaving 2 bases not matched to a gene. The CDR3 sequence: CASSPGTGTNEKLFF. For the CDR3, the DNA is TGTGCCAGCTCACCGGGGACAGGCACTAATGAAAAACTGTTTTTT.